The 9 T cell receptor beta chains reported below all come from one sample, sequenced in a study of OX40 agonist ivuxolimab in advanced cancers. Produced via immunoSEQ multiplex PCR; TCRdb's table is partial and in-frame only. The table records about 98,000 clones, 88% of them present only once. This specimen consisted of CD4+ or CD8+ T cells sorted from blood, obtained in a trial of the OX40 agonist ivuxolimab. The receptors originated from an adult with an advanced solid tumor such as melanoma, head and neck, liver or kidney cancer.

The CDR3 here is CSVEALNQETQYF. The CDR3 DNA sequence: TGCAGCGTTGAGGCGCTTAACCAAGAGACCCAGTACTTC. J is TRBJ2-5 and V is TRBV29-1; D not certain. Germline V gene sequence: CDR1 SQVTM, CDR2 ANQGSEA. This CDR3 region has 13 residues. V was trimmed by 3 bases and J by 0 bases, leaving 8 bases between them.

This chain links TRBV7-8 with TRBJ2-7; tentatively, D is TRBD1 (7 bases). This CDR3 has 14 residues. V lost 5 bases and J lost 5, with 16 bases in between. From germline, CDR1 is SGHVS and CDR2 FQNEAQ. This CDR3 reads CASSGGGNGNEQYV. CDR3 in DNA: TGTGCCAGCAGCGGAGGGGGCAACGGTAACGAGCAGTACGTC.

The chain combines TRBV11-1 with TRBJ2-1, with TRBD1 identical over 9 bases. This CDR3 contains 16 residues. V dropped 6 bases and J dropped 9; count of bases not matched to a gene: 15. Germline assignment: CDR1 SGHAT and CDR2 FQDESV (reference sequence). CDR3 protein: CASRAPTGGRRGEQFF. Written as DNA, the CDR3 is TGTGCCAGCAGAGCTCCTACAGGGGGCCGACGGGGTGAGCAGTTCTTC. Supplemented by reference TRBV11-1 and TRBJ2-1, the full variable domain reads EAEVAQSPRYKITEKSQAVAFWCDPISGHATLYWYRQILGQGPELLVQFQDESVVDDSQLPKDRFSAERLKGVDSTLKIQPAELGDSAMYLCASRAPTGGRRGEQFFGPGTRLTVL.

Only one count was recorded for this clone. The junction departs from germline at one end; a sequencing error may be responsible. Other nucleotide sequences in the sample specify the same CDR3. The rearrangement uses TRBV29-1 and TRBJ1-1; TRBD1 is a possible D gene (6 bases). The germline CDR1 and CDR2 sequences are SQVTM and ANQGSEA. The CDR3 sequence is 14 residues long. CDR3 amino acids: CSVEEIQGGTEAFF. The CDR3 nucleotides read TGCAGCGTCGAAGAGATACAGGGAGGAACTGAAGCTTTCTTT.

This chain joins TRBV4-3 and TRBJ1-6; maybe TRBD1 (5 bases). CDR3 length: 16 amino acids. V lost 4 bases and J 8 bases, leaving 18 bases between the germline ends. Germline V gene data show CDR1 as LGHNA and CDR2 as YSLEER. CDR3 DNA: TGCGCCAGCAGCCGTGTTTGGGCCCAGGGCGATTCACCCCTCCACTTT. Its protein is CASSRVWAQGDSPLHF.

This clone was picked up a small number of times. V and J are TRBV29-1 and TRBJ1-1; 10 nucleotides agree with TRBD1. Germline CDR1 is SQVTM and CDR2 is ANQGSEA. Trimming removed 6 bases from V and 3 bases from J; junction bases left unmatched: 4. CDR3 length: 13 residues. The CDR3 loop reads CSVTGGSDTEAFF. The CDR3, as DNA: TGCAGCGTGACAGGGGGCTCGGACACTGAAGCTTTCTTT.

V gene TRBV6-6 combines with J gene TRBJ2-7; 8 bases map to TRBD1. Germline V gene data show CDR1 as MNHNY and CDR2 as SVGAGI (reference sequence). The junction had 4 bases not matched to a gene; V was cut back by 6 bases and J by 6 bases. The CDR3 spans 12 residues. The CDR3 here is CASSRTGGEQYV. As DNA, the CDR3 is TGTGCCAGCAGCCGAACAGGGGGCGAGCAGTACGTC.

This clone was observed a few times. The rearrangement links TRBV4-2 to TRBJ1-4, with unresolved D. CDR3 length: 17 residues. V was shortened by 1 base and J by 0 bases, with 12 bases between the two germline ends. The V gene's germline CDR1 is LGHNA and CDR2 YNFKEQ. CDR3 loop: CASSQGDRFATNEKLFF. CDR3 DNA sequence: TGTGCCAGCAGCCAAGGAGATCGGTTTGCAACTAATGAAAAACTGTTTTTT.

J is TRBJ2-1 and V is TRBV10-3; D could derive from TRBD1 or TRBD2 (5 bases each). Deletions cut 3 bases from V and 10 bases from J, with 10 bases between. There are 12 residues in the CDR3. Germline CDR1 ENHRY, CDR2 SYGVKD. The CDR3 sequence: CAISEARDEQFF. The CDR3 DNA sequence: TGTGCCATCAGTGAAGCCAGGGACGAGCAGTTCTTC.